A single sample is the source of the 9 T cell receptor beta chains below, sequenced in a study of T cells in Graves' hyperthyroidism and ophthalmopathy. Regions amplified from RNA transcripts were the TCR beta CDR3 regions. An initial round of RT-PCR targeting the TCR CDR3 relied on the HTBI primer set. Each CDR3 protein gets one entry after TCRdb re-called the multiplex PCR reads with MiXCR. The table records about 590,000 distinct CDR3 sequences, about 15% of them present only once. Sequencing was performed on blood. Receptors were obtained from a woman under 40 with Graves' hyperthyroidism.

V and J are TRBV29-1 and TRBJ2-1; no reliable D call. Germline V gene sequence: CDR1 SQVTM, CDR2 ANQGSEA. The ends were cut back, 0 bases at V and 6 bases at J, with 9 bases in the middle. The CDR3 length is 13 residues. The DNA for the CDR3 is TGCAGCGTTGAAGATCGTGGCGGCAATGAGCAGTTCTTC. Translation gives CSVEDRGGNEQFF.

In its sample, this clonotype was seen many times. The J gene is TRBJ1-2, the V gene TRBV27; TRBD1 might be the D (5 bases). The germline gives CDR1 MNHEY, CDR2 SMNVEV (reference sequence). Trimming pared 3 bases from V and 3 bases from J, leaving 14 bases between. The CDR3 totals 15 residues. The CDR3 DNA is TGTGCCAGCAGTTTTGGTGTCAGAGGGGACTATGGCTACACCTTC. The encoded protein is CASSFGVRGDYGYTF.

Only a few counts were recorded for this clonotype. J is TRBJ2-2 and V is TRBV5-1; 8 nucleotides line up with TRBD1. The CDR3 sequence is 17 residues long. Germline trimming cut 0 bases from V and 4 bases from J; bases unmatched to any gene: 8. The germline gives CDR1 SGHRS, CDR2 YFSETQ. The CDR3 DNA sequence: TGCGCCAGCAGCTTGGGGACAGGGCGCACCACCACCGGGGAGCTGTTTTTT. Encoded protein: CASSLGTGRTTTGELFF.

This rearrangement joins TRBV6-2 or TRBV6-3 to TRBJ2-1; no firm D call. Between the trimmed V and J ends, which lost 2 bases and 9 bases, there was a span of 8 bases. The germline CDR1 and CDR2 sequences are MNHEY and SVGEGT. The CDR3 length is 12 residues. The CDR3 loop reads CASSYAVGEQFF. The CDR3 bases are TGTGCCAGCAGTTACGCGGTGGGTGAGCAGTTCTTC.

This clonotype was recorded at least ten times. V is TRBV30 and J is TRBJ1-2, with D maybe TRBD1 (6 bases). V was shortened by 0 bases and J by 4 bases, with 15 bases between the two germline ends. The germline V gene encodes CDR1 GTSNPN and CDR2 SVGIG (reference sequence). This CDR3 spans 15 amino acids. The CDR3 is CAWSVYLDSRYGYTF. CDR3 bases: TGTGCCTGGAGTGTATATCTGGACAGCCGCTATGGCTACACCTTC.

The V and J genes are TRBV20-1 and TRBJ1-5; no reliable D call. Germline V lookup: CDR1 DFQATT, CDR2 SNEGSKA (reference sequence). The CDR3 covers 14 residues. V gave up 6 bases and J gave up 3 bases, with 15 bases separating them. The DNA of the CDR3 is TGCAGTGCCCGGGTCCCATTAGACAATCAGCCCCAGCATTTT. Its protein product is CSARVPLDNQPQHF.

This clonotype has just a few counts. This chain connects TRBV7-9 to TRBJ2-7; no reliable D call. V was trimmed by 5 bases and J by 2 bases, leaving 13 bases between them. Germline CDR1 SEHNR, CDR2 FQNEAQ (reference sequence). The CDR3 loop spans 14 amino acids. The CDR3 region has the DNA TGTGCCAGCAGCCCGCCTGAGGTGGCCTACGAGCAGTACTTC. It encodes CASSPPEVAYEQYF.

In this sample, this clonotype turned up many times. The CDR3 DNA follows: TGTGCCAGCAGCCAAGCCCCAGATACGCAGTATTTT. Protein: CASSQAPDTQYF. The chain combines TRBV3-1 with TRBJ2-3, with D uncertain. V was trimmed by 1 base and J by 4 bases, leaving 3 bases between them. The CDR3 covers 12 residues. CDR1 LGHDT and CDR2 YNNKEL come from the germline V gene (reference sequence).

Ten or more counts support this clonotype. The chain combines TRBV7-2 with TRBJ2-1, with D possibly TRBD2 on 6 matching bases. Trimming stripped 2 bases from V and 2 bases from J, with 19 bases between. The germline gives CDR1 SGHTA, CDR2 FQGNSA. The CDR3 totals 18 residues. This CDR3 reads CASSLWAALAGTYNEQFF. CDR3 DNA: TGTGCCAGCAGCTTATGGGCGGCGTTGGCGGGAACCTACAATGAGCAGTTCTTC.